A single sample is the source of the 3 T cell receptor beta chains below, sequenced in a study of blood T cell repertoires in COVID-19. TCRdb's copy holds only in-frame clones and misses some; the assay was immunoSEQ multiplex PCR. The sample holds 190,000 or so clones, 70% to 90% seen once. The sequenced material came from PBMCs or T cells enriched from blood (not recorded which). These receptor sequences come from a man aged 35-49 years who had recovered from COVID-19.

This clone was seen a single time. The genes are TRBV24-1 and TRBJ1-2; D uncertain. Germline V gene data show CDR1 as KGHDR and CDR2 as SFDVKD. Trimming cost V 4 bases and J 5 bases, with 16 bases left between them. This CDR3 contains 15 residues. The CDR3 spells CATSEPEVPRYGYTF. CDR3 sequence (DNA): TGTGCCACCAGTGAACCGGAGGTCCCACGATATGGCTACACCTTC.

The V and J genes are TRBV5-1 and TRBJ2-3; 8 nucleotides agree with TRBD1. The CDR3 spans 15 residues. Germline-derived CDR1 and CDR2 are SGHRS and YFSETQ. The junction had 4 bases not matched to a gene; V was cut back by 4 bases and J by 0 bases. This CDR3 reads CASSRSGGSTDTQYF. As DNA, the CDR3 is TGCGCCAGCAGCAGGTCAGGGGGCAGCACAGATACGCAGTATTTT.

The rearrangement uses TRBV9 and TRBJ2-1, with 13 nucleotides matching TRBD2. The germline V gene has CDR1 SGDLS and CDR2 YYNGEE. Germline trimming cut 1 base from V and 7 bases from J; bases unmatched to any gene: 8. The CDR3 covers 17 residues. The CDR3 loop is CASSVTSGGALGNEQFF. The CDR3 nucleotides read TGTGCCAGCAGCGTAACTAGCGGGGGGGCCTTGGGGAATGAGCAGTTCTTC.